Sequencing of this T cell receptor beta chain was carried out in a study of blood T cell repertoires in COVID-19. Looking at the study overall: Sources were T cells, B-cell-depleted T cells, or PBMCs; the material itself was cDNA or gDNA.

Per the authors' pipeline: Nucleated cell counts were estimated from reference gene primer amplification. Profiling relied on immunoSEQ multiplex PCR, and the TCRdb table lists in-frame clones only, not all of them. V, J and clone size reflect that table, while D and trimming were determined from the DNA. The top ten clones hold roughly 8.5% of a sample with under 100,000 clones, approximately 88% of them seen once. The CDR3 is made up of 13 amino acids. The ends were cut back, 6 bases at V and 0 bases at J, with 6 bases in the middle. Germline V lookup: CDR1 KGHSH, CDR2 LQKENI. The source of this sequence is a man in his thirties or forties with acute or convalescent COVID-19. Sequencing was done on a sample of peripheral blood. The chain couples TRBV18 to TRBJ1-5, with no clear D. The CDR3 sequence: CASSAYSNQPQHF. The CDR3 DNA sequence: TGTGCCAGCTCTGCGTATAGCAATCAGCCCCAGCATTTT.